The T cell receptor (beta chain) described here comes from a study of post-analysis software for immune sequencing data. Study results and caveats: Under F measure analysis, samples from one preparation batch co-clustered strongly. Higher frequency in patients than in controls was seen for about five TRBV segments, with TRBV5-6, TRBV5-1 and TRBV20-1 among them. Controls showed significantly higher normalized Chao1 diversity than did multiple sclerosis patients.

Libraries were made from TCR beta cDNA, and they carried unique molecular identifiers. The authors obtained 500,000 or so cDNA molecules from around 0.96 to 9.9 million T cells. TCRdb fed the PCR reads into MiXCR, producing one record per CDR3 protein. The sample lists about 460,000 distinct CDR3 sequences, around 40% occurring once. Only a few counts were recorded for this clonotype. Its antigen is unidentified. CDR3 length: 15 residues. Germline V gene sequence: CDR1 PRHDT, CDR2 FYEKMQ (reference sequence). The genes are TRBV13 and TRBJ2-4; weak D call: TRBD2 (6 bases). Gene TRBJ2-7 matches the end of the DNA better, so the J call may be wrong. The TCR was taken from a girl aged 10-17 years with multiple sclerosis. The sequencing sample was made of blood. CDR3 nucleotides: TGTGCCAGCAGCTCGGGAGAGGCAGGATCCTACGAGCAGTACTTC. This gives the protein CASSSGEAGSYEQYF.